The table lists the clone carrying this T cell receptor beta chain with many counts. The antigen is not known. One junction end does not reproduce the germline sequence, and a read error may be involved. This CDR3 is 14 amino acids long. The germline V gene encodes CDR1 SGHRS and CDR2 YFSETQ. TCRdb reprocessed the RACE reads via MiXCR and lists one record per CDR3 protein. The sample includes 80,000 to 95,000 distinct CDR3 sequences, 11% of them seen just once. As for time point: patch test 2, 6 weeks after DPC sensitization. Treatment denoted: therapeutic diphenylcyclopropenone sensitization with weekly scalp DPC. This sample is drawn from a study of human T cells and chemical hapten exposure. Study-wide results and caveats: Patch test score showed a positive correlation with PT1 expanded TCR counts. Counts of TCRs above 1 in 1000 frequency stayed unchanged with DPC sensitization.

This clonotype was obtained from a man between 40 and 49 years old with alopecia areata. Some clones in this sample may be carry-over from other donors' samples. The V and J genes are TRBV5-1 and TRBJ2-3; possibly TRBD2 for D (5 bases). Sequenced here: whole blood, sampled in connection with sensitization to the hapten diphenylcyclopropenone (DPC). The CDR3 region has the DNA TGTGCTAGCAGCTTAGGTGGTAGCACAGATACGCAGTATTTT. This sequence encodes CASSLGGSTDTQYF.